The rows below give T cell receptor beta chains drawn from one sample of a study of response to subunit inactivated influenza vaccine. A single record per CDR3 protein comes from TCRdb applying MiXCR to the RT-PCR reads. The sample consists of 500,000 to 550,000 distinct CDR3 sequences, about 7.2% of them appearing once. Source: PBMCs from blood, taken less than 25 months after vaccination. Source of these receptors: a man aged 50 to 75 who received an inactivated influenza vaccine. Both conserved end residues are part of each CDR3. D genes are given only for firm matches. Clone size is given for some rows only: seen once, a few or many times, or a class if the clone is expanded.

size	V	D	J	DNA	CDR3
many	TRBV7-2	-	TRBJ1-3	TGTGCCAGCAGCCCATCGGGGAGAGCCAGAAACACCATATATTTT	CASSPSGRARNTIYF
few	TRBV7-8	TRBD2	TRBJ2-5	TGTGCCAGCAGCATACTAGCGGGAGGCTCAGCAGAGACCCAGTACTTC	CASSILAGGSAETQYF
few	TRBV27	TRBD1	TRBJ1-1	TGTGCCAGCAGTTCACTAGTACTCCCGGGACAGGGGGTAAATACTGAAGCTTTCTTT	CASSSLVLPGQGVNTEAFF
few	TRBV7-2	-	TRBJ1-1	TGTGCCAGCAGCCGGGACGGCCTAGGGAACACTGAAGCTTTCTTT	CASSRDGLGNTEAFF
-	TRBV20-1	-	TRBJ1-3	TGCAGTGCTAGGTCCCCGACGGGAAACACCATATATTTT	CSARSPTGNTIYF
-	TRBV10-3	TRBD2	TRBJ2-3	TGTGCCATCGCGGATAGAAGGACTAGCGGGGGGTACACAGATACGCAGTATTTT	CAIADRRTSGGYTDTQYF
many	TRBV4-2	-	TRBJ1-6	TGTGCCAGCAGCCAAGATTACGCCTATAATTCACCCCTCCACTTT	CASSQDYAYNSPLHF
-	TRBV12-3/TRBV12-4	-	TRBJ2-2	TGTGCCAGCAAAGCGGCAACCGGGGAGCTGTTTTTT	CASKAATGELFF
many	TRBV2	-	TRBJ2-7	TGTGCCAGCAGGGGTATATACGAGCAGTACTTC	CASRGIYEQYF
few	TRBV6-5	TRBD2	TRBJ2-7	TGTGCCAGCAGTTACTCTCGGGGGGGAACCTACGAGCAGTACTTC	CASSYSRGGTYEQYF
few	TRBV10-3	TRBD1	TRBJ2-7	TGTGCCATCAGTGAGTCGGACAGGAGCTCCTACGAGCAGTACTTC	CAISESDRSSYEQYF
-	TRBV12-3/TRBV12-4	-	TRBJ2-2	TGTGCCAGCAGGCGCAGGGGTTACACCGGGGAGCTGTTTTTT	CASRRRGYTGELFF
many	TRBV27	TRBD1	TRBJ1-1	TGTGCCAGCAGTCCTCTCGACAGGGGTACTGAAGCTTTCTTT	CASSPLDRGTEAFF
-	TRBV12-3/TRBV12-4	TRBD1	TRBJ2-7	TGTGCCAGCAGTTTAACCGGGACAGAAGGCTACGAGCAGTACTTC	CASSLTGTEGYEQYF
many	TRBV20-1	TRBD1	TRBJ2-7	TGCAGTGCTCCGGACAGGGACGGCTACGAGCAGTACTTC	CSAPDRDGYEQYF
once	TRBV7-6	TRBD2	TRBJ2-2	TGTGCCAGCACCATTTTTTCGCTAGCGGACACGAACACCGGGGAGCTGTTTTTT	CASTIFSLADTNTGELFF
few	TRBV25-1	TRBD1	TRBJ1-4	TGTGCCAGCAAGCAGGGGGCAACTAATGAAAAACTGTTTTTT	CASKQGATNEKLFF
few	TRBV12-3/TRBV12-4	-	TRBJ2-1	TGTGCCAGCAGTTTAACAGGGTCAGGGGAGCAGTTCTTC	CASSLTGSGEQFF
few	TRBV20-1	TRBD1	TRBJ2-1	TGCAGTGCCGGGTTTCCCACCGGGACAGGGTCTTTGGATGAGCAGTTCTTC	CSAGFPTGTGSLDEQFF
few	TRBV20-1	TRBD2	TRBJ2-7	TGCAGTGCTATTTTTACTAGCGCATACGAGCAGTACTTC	CSAIFTSAYEQYF